The present TCR beta chain was sequenced within a study of early T cells in non-severe SARS-CoV-2 infection. Study conclusions and caveats: Clonotype matching in VDJdb favored anti-spike CD8 responses and did not capture private and CD4 specificities.

On this clonotype itself: Its antigen remains unidentified.

Individual cDNA molecules received unique molecular identifiers during library preparation. A single record per CDR3 protein comes from TCRdb applying MiXCR to the 5' RACE reads. This table has 70,000 to 85,000 distinct CDR3 sequences, 12% appearing once. Germline V gene lookup returns CDR1 MGHDK and CDR2 SYGVNS. The CDR3 runs to 14 residues. With 7 bases removed from V and 2 bases from J, the gap between germline ends came to 15 bases. The material sequenced was whole blood. The chain carries TRBV25-1 and TRBJ2-7; D is unclear. The sequence derives from an adult who was a healthcare worker with PCR-confirmed SARS-CoV-2 infection or an uninfected control (not recorded which). The CDR3 region has the DNA TGTGCCAGCACCGAGCAGCAGCCACCCTACGAGCAGTACTTC. Translation: CASTEQQPPYEQYF.